This TCR beta chain is drawn from a study of metastatic and nonmetastatic thyroid tumors. By share of the sample, this clone is medium-sized (0.01 to 0.1%). All patients were untreated before thyroid surgery. V lost 3 bases, J lost 7 bases, and 8 bases stayed unmatched. The CDR3 is 15 amino acids. TCRdb recomputed clones from the PCR reads via MiXCR. The sample consists of some 86,000 clones, 9.5% to 15% of them appearing once. This receptor was taken from a female donor with papillary thyroid cancer or a benign thyroid nodule (not recorded which). Some clones in this sample may be carry-over from other donors' samples. The sample comprised tumor tissue. The V call is TRBV12-3 or TRBV12-4, the J call TRBJ2-7, with 11 nucleotides matching TRBD1. The CDR3 sequence: CASSFVRTGGGEQYF. CDR3 coding DNA: TGTGCCAGCAGTTTTGTCCGGACAGGGGGCGGGGAGCAGTACTTC.